This passage covers 13 T cell receptor beta chains from one sample sequenced in a study of regulatory T cells in long-lasting Graves disease. Regarding time point: newly diagnosed GD, antithyroid drugs for less than 3 months. The TCR library was made from RNA extracted from PBMCs. Sequencing libraries for TCR beta were prepared with iRepertoire HTBI primers and Arm-PCR of CDR3 regions. TCRdb ran MiXCR on the multiplex PCR reads and lists one entry per CDR3 protein. The table has 530,000 or so distinct CDR3 sequences, around 16% seen once. These sequences were also reported in another study, on T cells in Graves' hyperthyroidism and ophthalmopathy.

Material: peripheral blood mononuclear cells (PBMCs), obtained at new diagnosis, from a patient treated with antithyroid drugs. All receptors come from a man aged 18 to 30 with Graves disease.

Concerning this clonotype: A read error is possible here, since a much larger clone lies one base away. The chain employs TRBV6-2 or TRBV6-3 and TRBJ2-2, with 7 bases matching TRBD1. Germline V gene lookup returns CDR1 MNHEY and CDR2 SVGEGT. There are 16 residues in the CDR3. CDR3 protein: CTSSWTGLRNTGELFF. CDR3 DNA sequence: TGTACCAGCAGTTGGACAGGATTACGAAACACCGGGGAGCTGTTTTTT.

This clonotype was detected many times. The chain has TRBV12-3 or TRBV12-4 and TRBJ2-5; 7 positions match TRBD1. The ends lost 3 bases at V and 3 bases at J; junction bases unmatched: 4. There are 14 residues in the CDR3. The chain's CDR3 is CASSFGTDKETQYF. The CDR3 coding sequence is TGTGCCAGCAGTTTCGGGACAGATAAAGAGACCCAGTACTTC.

The gene calls are TRBV9 and TRBJ2-3; 10 bases match TRBD1. V lost 4 bases to trimming and J lost 0 bases; unmatched junction nucleotides: 5. Germline CDR1 SGDLS, CDR2 YYNGEE. The CDR3 length is 16 residues. CDR3 nucleotide sequence: TGTGCCAGCAGCTCCCGACAGGGGGCGAGCACAGATACGCAGTATTTT. Its translation is CASSSRQGASTDTQYF.

This clonotype was picked up many times. The rearrangement joins TRBV30 to TRBJ2-3; TRBD2 matches 11 bases. The CDR3 has 15 residues. Per the germline V gene, CDR1 is GTSNPN and CDR2 is SVGIG (reference sequence). The V segment lost 2 bases and the J segment 5 bases; nucleotides outside the gene matches: 6. The CDR3 region is CAWSIAGGPLDTQYF. The CDR3 region has the DNA TGTGCCTGGAGTATAGCGGGAGGGCCATTAGATACGCAGTATTTT.

The V call is TRBV20-1, the J call TRBJ2-1; D uncertain. Trimming took 3 bases from V and 7 from J, leaving 10 bases between them. CDR1 is DFQATT and CDR2 is SNEGSKA in the germline V gene (reference sequence). The CDR3 totals 12 residues. The chain's CDR3 is CSASPLGNEQFF. As DNA, the CDR3 is TGCAGTGCTAGCCCCCTTGGAAATGAGCAGTTCTTC.

This chain links TRBV11-1 with TRBJ2-3, with TRBD1 matching 10 bases. The last part of the DNA fits TRBJ2-5 better; the J call may be wrong. CDR3 length: 14 residues. Germline V gene sequence: CDR1 SGHAT, CDR2 FQDESV (reference sequence). CDR3 nucleotide sequence: TGTGCCACCAACAGGGGGGACAGGGGAGAGACCCAGTACTTC. Protein product: CATNRGDRGETQYF.

Ten or more counts support this clonotype. This chain uses TRBV28 with TRBJ1-1; possibly TRBD1 for D (6 bases). The CDR3 runs 19 residues. CDR1 and CDR2 from the germline V gene are MDHEN and SYDVKM. The V end lost 4 bases, the J end lost 5 bases, and 29 bases lay between the germline ends. Here the CDR3 DNA reads TGTGCCAGCAGTTCGGGGGGGAGGGGGAGGGGAGCAGGGAATACTGAAGCTTTCTTT. Protein: CASSSGGRGRGAGNTEAFF.

The chain carries TRBV6-9 and TRBJ1-2; 7 positions match TRBD1. J lost 9 bases, V lost 2 bases, and 6 bases had no gene match. The CDR3 contains 13 residues. CDR1 and CDR2 from the germline V gene are MNHGY and SVAAGI. The CDR3 sequence is CASSYVRGQSYTF. CDR3 sequence (DNA): TGTGCCAGCAGTTATGTAAGGGGGCAAAGCTACACCTTC.

This clonotype appeared a few times. The DNA for the CDR3 is TGTGCCAGCAGTTACGAGCTTCACACAGATACGCAGTATTTT. It translates to CASSYELHTDTQYF. This chain links TRBV6-2 or TRBV6-3 with TRBJ2-3; D remains ambiguous. This CDR3 has 14 residues. The germline V gene encodes CDR1 MNHEY and CDR2 SVGEGT. Deletions cut 2 bases from V and 2 bases from J, with 8 bases between.

A few counts support this clonotype. A much larger clone sits a single nucleotide away, making a read error possible. V gene TRBV11-2 combines with J gene TRBJ2-7; 8 nucleotides line up with TRBD2. CDR1 and CDR2 from the germline V gene are SGHAT and FQNNGV. The CDR3 runs to 16 residues. CDR3 sequence reads: CVSSPQGAAGGAEQYF. CDR3 sequence (DNA): TGTGTCAGCAGCCCACAAGGGGCCGCCGGGGGGGCGGAGCAGTACTTC.

V is TRBV5-1 and J is TRBJ2-1; TRBD2 agrees at 7 bases. Trimming removed 0 bases from V and 8 bases from J; junction bases left unmatched: 14. The CDR3 is made up of 17 amino acids. Germline V gives CDR1 SGHRS, CDR2 YFSETQ. In DNA, the CDR3 is TGCGCCAGCAGCTTGGCCGTCGTAGGACTAGGAGGGGATGAGCAGTTCTTC. It codes for CASSLAVVGLGGDEQFF. Using reference TRBV5-1 and TRBJ2-1 for the parts outside the CDR3, the full variable domain is KAGVTQTPRYLIKTRGQQVTLSCSPISGHRSVSWYQQTPGQGLQFLFEYFSETQRNKGNFPGRFSGRQFSNSRSEMNVSTLELGDSALYLCASSLAVVGLGGDEQFFGPGTRLTVL.

This clonotype was seen repeatedly, ten times or more. The CDR3 loop is CATSARHEQFF. The CDR3 region has the DNA TGTGCCACCAGTGCTCGGCATGAGCAGTTCTTC. V and J are TRBV24-1 and TRBJ2-1; the D is unclear. CDR3 length: 11 residues. V was shortened by 5 bases and J by 8 bases, with 6 bases between the two germline ends. The V gene's germline CDR1 is KGHDR and CDR2 SFDVKD.

The gene calls are TRBV10-3 and TRBJ2-2; 7 bases fit TRBD1. The CDR3 is 15 residues long. Trimming removed 6 bases from V and 2 bases from J; junction bases left unmatched: 6. Germline V gene data show CDR1 as ENHRY and CDR2 as SYGVKD. The CDR3 loop reads CAISAGTANTGELFF. CDR3 DNA sequence: TGTGCCATCAGCGCCGGGACAGCAAACACCGGGGAGCTGTTTTTT.